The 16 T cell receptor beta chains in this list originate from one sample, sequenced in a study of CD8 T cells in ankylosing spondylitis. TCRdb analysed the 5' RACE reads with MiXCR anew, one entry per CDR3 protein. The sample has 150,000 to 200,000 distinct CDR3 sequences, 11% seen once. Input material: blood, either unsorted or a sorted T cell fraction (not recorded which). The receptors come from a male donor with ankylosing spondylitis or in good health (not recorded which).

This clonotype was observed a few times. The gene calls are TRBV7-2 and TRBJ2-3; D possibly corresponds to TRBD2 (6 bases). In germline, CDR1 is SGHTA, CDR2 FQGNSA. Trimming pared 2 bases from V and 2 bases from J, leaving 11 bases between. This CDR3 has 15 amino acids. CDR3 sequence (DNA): TGTGCCAGCAGCTTATTATCGGGGGACACAGATACGCAGTATTTT. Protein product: CASSLLSGDTDTQYF.

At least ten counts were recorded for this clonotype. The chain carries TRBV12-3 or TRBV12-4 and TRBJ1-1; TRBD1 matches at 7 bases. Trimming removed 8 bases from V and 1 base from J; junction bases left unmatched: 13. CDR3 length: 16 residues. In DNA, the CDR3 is TGTGCCAGCTCAAAAATGGGCCAGGGGGGGAACACTGAAGCTTTCTTT. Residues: CASSKMGQGGNTEAFF.

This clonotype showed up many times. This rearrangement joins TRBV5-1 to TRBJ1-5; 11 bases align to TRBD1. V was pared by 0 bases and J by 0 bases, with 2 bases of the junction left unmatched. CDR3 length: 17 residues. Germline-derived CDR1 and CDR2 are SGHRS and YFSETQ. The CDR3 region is CASSLGTGGSSNQPQHF. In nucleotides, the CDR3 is TGCGCCAGCAGCTTGGGGACAGGGGGCTCTAGCAATCAGCCCCAGCATTTT.

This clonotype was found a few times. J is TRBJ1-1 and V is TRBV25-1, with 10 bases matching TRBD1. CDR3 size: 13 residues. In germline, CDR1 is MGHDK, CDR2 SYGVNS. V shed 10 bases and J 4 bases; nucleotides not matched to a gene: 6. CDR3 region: CATWTGGSTEAFF. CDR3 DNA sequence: TGTGCCACGTGGACAGGGGGTAGCACTGAAGCTTTCTTT.

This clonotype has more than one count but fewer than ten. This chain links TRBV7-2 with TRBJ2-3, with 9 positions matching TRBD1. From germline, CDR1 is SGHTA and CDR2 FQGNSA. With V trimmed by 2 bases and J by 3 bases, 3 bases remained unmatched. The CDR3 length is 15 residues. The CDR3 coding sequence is TGTGCCAGCAGCTTAAGGGGACAGGGTACAGATACGCAGTATTTT. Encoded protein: CASSLRGQGTDTQYF.

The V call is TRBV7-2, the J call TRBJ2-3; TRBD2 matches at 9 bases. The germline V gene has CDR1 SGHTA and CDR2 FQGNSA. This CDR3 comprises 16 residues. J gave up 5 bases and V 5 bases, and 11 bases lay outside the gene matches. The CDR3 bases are TGTGCCAGCAGCCTAGAGGCGCGGGGGGGGATAGATACGCAGTATTTT. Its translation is CASSLEARGGIDTQYF.

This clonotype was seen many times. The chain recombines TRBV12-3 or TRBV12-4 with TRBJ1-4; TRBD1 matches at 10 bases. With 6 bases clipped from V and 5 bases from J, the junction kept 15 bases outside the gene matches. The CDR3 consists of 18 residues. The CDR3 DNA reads TGTGCCAGCAGGGCACCTTACCGGGACAGGGGCCAAAATGAAAAACTGTTTTTT. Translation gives CASRAPYRDRGQNEKLFF.

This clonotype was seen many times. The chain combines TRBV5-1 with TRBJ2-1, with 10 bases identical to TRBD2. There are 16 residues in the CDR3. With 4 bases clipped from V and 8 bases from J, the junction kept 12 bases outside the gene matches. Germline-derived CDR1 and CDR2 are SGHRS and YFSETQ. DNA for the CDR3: TGCGCCAGCAGCCCCTCTAGCGGGGGCGGAAAGGATGAGCAGTTCTTC. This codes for CASSPSSGGGKDEQFF. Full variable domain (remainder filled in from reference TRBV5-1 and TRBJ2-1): KAGVTQTPRYLIKTRGQQVTLSCSPISGHRSVSWYQQTPGQGLQFLFEYFSETQRNKGNFPGRFSGRQFSNSRSEMNVSTLELGDSALYLCASSPSSGGGKDEQFFGPGTRLTVL.

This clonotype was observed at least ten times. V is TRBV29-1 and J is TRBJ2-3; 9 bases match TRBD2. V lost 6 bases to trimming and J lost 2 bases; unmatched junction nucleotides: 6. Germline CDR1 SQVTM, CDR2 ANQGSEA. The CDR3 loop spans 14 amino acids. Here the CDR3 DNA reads TGCAGCGTCCCGATAGCGGGAGTCACAGATACGCAGTATTTT. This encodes CSVPIAGVTDTQYF.

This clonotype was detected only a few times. This chain's CDR3 is CASSVALGGGAFF. CDR3 nucleotides: TGTGCCAGCAGCGTAGCCCTAGGGGGAGGGGCTTTCTTT. The chain is built from TRBV9 and TRBJ1-1, with a weak D call TRBD1 (6 bases). This CDR3 comprises 13 residues. Germline V gene data show CDR1 as SGDLS and CDR2 as YYNGEE. V was shortened by 0 bases and J by 11 bases, with 14 bases between the two germline ends.

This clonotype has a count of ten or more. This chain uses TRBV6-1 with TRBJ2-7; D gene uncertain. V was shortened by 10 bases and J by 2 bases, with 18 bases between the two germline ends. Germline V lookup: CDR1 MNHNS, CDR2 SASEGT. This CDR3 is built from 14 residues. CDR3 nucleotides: TGTGCCACCTTACCGGGCCTGAGCACCTACGAGCAGTACTTC. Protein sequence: CATLPGLSTYEQYF.

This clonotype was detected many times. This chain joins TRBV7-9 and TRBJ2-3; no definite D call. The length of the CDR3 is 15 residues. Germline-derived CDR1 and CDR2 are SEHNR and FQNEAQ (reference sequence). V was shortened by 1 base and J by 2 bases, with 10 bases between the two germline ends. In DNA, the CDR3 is TGTGCCAGCAGCTTAGAGGGCTGGAACACAGATACGCAGTATTTT. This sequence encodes CASSLEGWNTDTQYF.

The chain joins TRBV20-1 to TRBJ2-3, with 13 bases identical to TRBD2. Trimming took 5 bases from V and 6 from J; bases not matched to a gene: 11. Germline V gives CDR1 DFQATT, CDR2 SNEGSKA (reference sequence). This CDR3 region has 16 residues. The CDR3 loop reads CSAGGQGLAGADTQYF. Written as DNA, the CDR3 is TGCAGTGCTGGAGGCCAAGGACTAGCGGGAGCCGATACGCAGTATTTT.

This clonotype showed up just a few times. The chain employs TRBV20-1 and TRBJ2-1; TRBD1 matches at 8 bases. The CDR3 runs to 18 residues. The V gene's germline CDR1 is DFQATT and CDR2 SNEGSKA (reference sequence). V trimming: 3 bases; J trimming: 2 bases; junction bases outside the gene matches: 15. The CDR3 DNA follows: TGCAGTGCTAGGGGTCATTATGACAGGGGCCTGGCCTACAATGAGCAGTTCTTC. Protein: CSARGHYDRGLAYNEQFF.

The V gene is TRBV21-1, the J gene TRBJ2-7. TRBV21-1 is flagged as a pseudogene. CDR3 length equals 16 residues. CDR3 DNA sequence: TGTGCCAGCAGCAAAGCTTTTTTTTCCCCAGTCTACGAGCAGTACTTC. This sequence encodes CASSKAFFSPVYEQYF.

The CDR3 here is CSADRGAQYF. CDR3 in DNA: TGCAGTGCGGATCGGGGGGCCCAGTACTTC. The chain joins TRBV20-1 to TRBJ2-5; 7 positions agree with TRBD2. Trimming removed 6 bases from V and 9 bases from J; junction bases left unmatched: 4. Germline CDR1 DFQATT, CDR2 SNEGSKA (reference sequence). The CDR3 spans 10 residues.